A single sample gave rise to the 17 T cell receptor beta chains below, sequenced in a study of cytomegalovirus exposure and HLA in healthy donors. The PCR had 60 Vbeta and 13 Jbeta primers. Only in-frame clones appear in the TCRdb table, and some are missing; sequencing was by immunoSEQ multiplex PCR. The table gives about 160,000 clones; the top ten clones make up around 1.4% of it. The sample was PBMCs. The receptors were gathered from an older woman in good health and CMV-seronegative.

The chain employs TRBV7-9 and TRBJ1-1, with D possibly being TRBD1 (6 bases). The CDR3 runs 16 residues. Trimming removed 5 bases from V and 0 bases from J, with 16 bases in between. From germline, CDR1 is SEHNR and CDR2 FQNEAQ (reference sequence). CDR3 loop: CASSPPTKGVNTEAFF. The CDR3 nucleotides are TGTGCCAGCAGCCCTCCGACGAAGGGGGTGAACACTGAAGCTTTCTTT.

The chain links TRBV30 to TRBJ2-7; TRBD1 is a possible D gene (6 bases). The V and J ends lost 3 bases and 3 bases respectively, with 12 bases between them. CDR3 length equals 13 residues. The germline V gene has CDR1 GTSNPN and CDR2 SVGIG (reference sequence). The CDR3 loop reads CAWRQTRGYEQYF. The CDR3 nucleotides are TGTGCCTGGAGACAAACCAGGGGCTACGAGCAGTACTTC.

DNA for the CDR3: TGTGCCAGCTCACCACTACGCGGGGGTGGGAACACTGAAGCTTTCTTT. Translated: CASSPLRGGGNTEAFF. The chain uses TRBV18 and TRBJ1-1, with a tentative D call TRBD1 (5 bases). V was trimmed by 1 base and J by 1 base, leaving 13 bases between them. The CDR3 has 16 amino acids. From germline, CDR1 is KGHSH and CDR2 LQKENI.

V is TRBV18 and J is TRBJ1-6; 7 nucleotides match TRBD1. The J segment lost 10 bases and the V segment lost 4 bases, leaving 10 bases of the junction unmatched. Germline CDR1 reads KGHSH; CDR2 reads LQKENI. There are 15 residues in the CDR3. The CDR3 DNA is TGTGCCAGCTCACTAGAGACAGGGTCGAGATCACCCCTCCACTTT. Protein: CASSLETGSRSPLHF.

CDR3 coding DNA: TGTGCCAGCAGTGAAAGAGAGCAGGGCACGGGTCAGACCCAGTACTTC. Translation: CASSEREQGTGQTQYF. This chain connects TRBV6-1 to TRBJ2-5, with D possibly being TRBD1 (5 bases). Trimming took 2 bases from V and 6 from J, leaving 19 bases between them. CDR1 and CDR2 (germline): MNHNS, SASEGT. The CDR3 loop spans 16 amino acids.

CDR3 DNA: TGTGCCAGCAGCGTGGGACAGGGGATCACCGGGGAGCTGTTTTTT. It specifies CASSVGQGITGELFF. The chain carries TRBV9 and TRBJ2-2, with 10 bases lining up with TRBD1. The CDR3 is 15 amino acids. Trimming at V came to 2 bases and at J to 4 bases, leaving 2 bases not matched to a gene. The V gene's germline CDR1 is SGDLS and CDR2 YYNGEE.

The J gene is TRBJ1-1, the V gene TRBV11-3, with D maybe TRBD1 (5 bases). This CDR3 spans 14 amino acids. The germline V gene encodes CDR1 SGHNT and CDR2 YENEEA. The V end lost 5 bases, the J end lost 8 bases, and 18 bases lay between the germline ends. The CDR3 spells CASSRGGGDSEAFF. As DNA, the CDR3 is TGTGCCAGCAGCCGGGGTGGGGGGGATTCGGAAGCTTTCTTT.

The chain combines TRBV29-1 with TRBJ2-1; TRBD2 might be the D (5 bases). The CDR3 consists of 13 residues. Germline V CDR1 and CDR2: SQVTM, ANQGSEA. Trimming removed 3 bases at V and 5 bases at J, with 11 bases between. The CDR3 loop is CSVDRRADNEQFF. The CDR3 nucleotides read TGCAGCGTTGACCGGCGGGCTGACAATGAGCAGTTCTTC.

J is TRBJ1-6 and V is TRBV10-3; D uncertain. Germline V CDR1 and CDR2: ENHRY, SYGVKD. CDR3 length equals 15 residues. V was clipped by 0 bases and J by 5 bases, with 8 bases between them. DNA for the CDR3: TGTGCCATCAGTGAGTCGTCCCCCGATAATTCACCCCTCCACTTT. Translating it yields CAISESSPDNSPLHF.

The CDR3 is CAISEIRGNEQFF. The CDR3 coding sequence is TGTGCCATCAGTGAGATACGGGGAAATGAGCAGTTCTTC. The chain employs TRBV10-3 and TRBJ2-1; a weak D match, TRBD2 (5 bases). The germline CDR1 and CDR2 sequences are ENHRY and SYGVKD. CDR3 length equals 13 residues. Trimming pared 2 bases from V and 7 bases from J, leaving 9 bases between.

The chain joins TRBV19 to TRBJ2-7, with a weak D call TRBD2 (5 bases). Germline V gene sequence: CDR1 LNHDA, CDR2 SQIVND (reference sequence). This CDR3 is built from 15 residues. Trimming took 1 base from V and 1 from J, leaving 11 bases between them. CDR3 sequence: CASSIGGHPSYEQYF. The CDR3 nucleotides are TGTGCCAGTAGTATAGGAGGGCACCCTTCCTACGAGCAGTACTTC. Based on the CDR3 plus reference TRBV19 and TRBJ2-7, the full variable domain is DGGITQSPKYLFRKEGQNVTLSCEQNLNHDAMYWYRQDPGQGLRLIYYSQIVNDFQKGDIAEGYSVSREKKESFPLTVTSAQKNPTAFYLCASSIGGHPSYEQYFGPGTRLTVT.

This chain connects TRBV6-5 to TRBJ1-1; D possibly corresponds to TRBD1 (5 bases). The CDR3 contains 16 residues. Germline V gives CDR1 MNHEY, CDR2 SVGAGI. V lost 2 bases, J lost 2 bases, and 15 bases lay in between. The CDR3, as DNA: TGTGCCAGCAGTTACCCCCTAGGTAGGGGCAACACTGAAGCTTTCTTT. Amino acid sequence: CASSYPLGRGNTEAFF.

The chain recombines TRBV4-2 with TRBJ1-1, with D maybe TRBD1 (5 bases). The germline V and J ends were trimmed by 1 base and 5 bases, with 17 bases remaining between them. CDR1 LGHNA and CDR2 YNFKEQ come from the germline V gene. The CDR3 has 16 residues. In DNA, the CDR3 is TGTGCCAGCAGCCAAGCGGCAGGGCGACGTTTTACTGAAGCTTTCTTT. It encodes CASSQAAGRRFTEAFF.

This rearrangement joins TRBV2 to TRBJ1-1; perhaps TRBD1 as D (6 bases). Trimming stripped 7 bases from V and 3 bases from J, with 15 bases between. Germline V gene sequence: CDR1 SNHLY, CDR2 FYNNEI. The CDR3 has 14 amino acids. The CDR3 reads CASMYRVPDTEAFF. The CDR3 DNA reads TGTGCCAGCATGTACAGGGTTCCGGACACTGAAGCTTTCTTT.

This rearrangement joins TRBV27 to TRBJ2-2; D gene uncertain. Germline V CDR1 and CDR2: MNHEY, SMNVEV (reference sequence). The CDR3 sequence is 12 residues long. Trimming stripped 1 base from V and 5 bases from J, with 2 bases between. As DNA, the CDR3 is TGTGCCAGCAGTTTATTAACCGGGGAGCTGTTTTTT. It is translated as CASSLLTGELFF.

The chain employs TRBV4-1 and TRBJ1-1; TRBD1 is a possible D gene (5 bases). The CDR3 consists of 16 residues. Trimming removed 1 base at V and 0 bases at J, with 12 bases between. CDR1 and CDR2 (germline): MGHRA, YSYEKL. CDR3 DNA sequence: TGCGCCAGCAGCCAAGGGAAGGGGCTGATGAACACTGAAGCTTTCTTT. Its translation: CASSQGKGLMNTEAFF.

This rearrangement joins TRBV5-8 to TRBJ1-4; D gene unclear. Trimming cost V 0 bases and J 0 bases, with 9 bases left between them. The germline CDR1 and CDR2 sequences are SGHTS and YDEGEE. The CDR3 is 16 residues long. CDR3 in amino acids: CASSLGRLTTNEKLFF. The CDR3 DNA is TGTGCCAGCAGCTTGGGCAGACTTACAACTAATGAAAAACTGTTTTTT.